The 21 T cell receptor beta chains listed next were all sequenced from one sample in a study of cytomegalovirus exposure and HLA in healthy donors. The study ran its PCR with 60 Vbeta and 13 Jbeta primers. This table comes from immunoSEQ multiplex PCR, and its TCRdb copy is limited to in-frame clones, with some not included. This repertoire shows under 200,000 clones, about 80% found once; its top ten account for roughly 10%. Specimen: PBMCs. All receptors come from a man between 18 and 35 years old in good health and CMV-seropositive.

The chain couples TRBV4-3 to TRBJ2-2; the match to TRBD2 covers 7 bases. The CDR3 is made up of 16 amino acids. Germline CDR1 reads LGHNA; CDR2 reads YSLEER. Trimming removed 4 bases from V and 3 bases from J; junction bases left unmatched: 8. DNA of the CDR3: TGCGCCAGCAGCCGGAGGTCTAGCGGAGACACCGGGGAGCTGTTTTTT. Its translation: CASSRRSSGDTGELFF.

The J gene is TRBJ2-3, the V gene TRBV5-1, with a tentative D call TRBD2 (6 bases). V lost 3 bases and J 4 bases, leaving 12 bases between the germline ends. Germline V gene data show CDR1 as SGHRS and CDR2 as YFSETQ. The CDR3 length is 14 residues. The CDR3 sequence is CASSYGGVADTQYF. The CDR3 DNA is TGCGCCAGCAGCTACGGCGGGGTGGCAGATACGCAGTATTTT.

The V call is TRBV7-2, the J call TRBJ2-7; tentatively, D is TRBD1 (6 bases). This CDR3 is 16 amino acids long. Germline CDR1 reads SGHTA; CDR2 reads FQGNSA. The ends were cut back, 4 bases at V and 2 bases at J, with 18 bases in the middle. CDR3 region: CASSSITGYTAYEQYF. The CDR3, as DNA: TGTGCCAGCAGCTCCATAACAGGGTATACGGCCTACGAGCAGTACTTC.

For this clone: The sample has other DNA sequences that encode this CDR3 too. The chain carries TRBV7-9 and TRBJ1-6; 8 bases are shared with TRBD1. J was trimmed by 9 bases and V by 3 bases; bases with no gene match: 7. The length of the CDR3 is 15 residues. Germline V gives CDR1 SEHNR, CDR2 FQNEAQ (reference sequence). DNA for the CDR3: TGTGCCAGCAGCTTCCAGACAGGGGAGGTTTCACCCCTCCACTTT. The encoded protein is CASSFQTGEVSPLHF. The full variable domain, rest sourced from reference TRBV7-9 and TRBJ1-6, is DTGVSQNPRHKITKRGQNVTFRCDPISEHNRLYWYRQTLGQGPEFLTYFQNEAQLEKSRLLSDRFSAERPKGSFSTLEIQRTEQGDSAMYLCASSFQTGEVSPLHFGNGTRLTVT.

This clone has only one observation. The chain links TRBV5-6 to TRBJ2-3, with 12 bases that match TRBD2. The V segment lost 4 bases and the J segment 3 bases; nucleotides outside the gene matches: 6. The germline CDR1 and CDR2 sequences are SGHDT and YYEEEE. The CDR3 is made up of 16 amino acids. The DNA of the CDR3 is TGTGCCAGCAGCCAAAGACTAGCGGGAGAGACAGATACGCAGTATTTT. Its translation is CASSQRLAGETDTQYF.

This chain connects TRBV28 to TRBJ1-5; the D is unclear. This CDR3 comprises 14 residues. CDR1 is MDHEN and CDR2 is SYDVKM in the germline V gene. The V and J ends lost 8 bases and 0 bases respectively, with 11 bases between them. CDR3 protein: CASANLYSNQPQHF. Here the CDR3 DNA reads TGTGCCAGCGCAAACCTATATAGCAATCAGCCCCAGCATTTT.

The sample holds one count of this clone. The rearrangement joins TRBV6-1 to TRBJ2-5; 10 bases fit TRBD1. The ends lost 9 bases at V and 4 bases at J; junction bases unmatched: 5. Germline V gene lookup returns CDR1 MNHNS and CDR2 SASEGT. This CDR3 has 13 residues. The CDR3 nucleotides are TGTGCCAGTAAAAGGGACAGGGGAGAGACCCAGTACTTC. Amino acid sequence: CASKRDRGETQYF.

The J gene is TRBJ2-5, the V gene TRBV11-2; 8 nucleotides agree with TRBD2. Per the germline V gene, CDR1 is SGHAT and CDR2 is FQNNGV. CDR3 length: 11 amino acids. The V gene end was trimmed by 5 bases and the J gene end by 9 bases; junction bases not matched to a gene: 2. CDR3 sequence: CASSTGGAQYF. CDR3 bases: TGTGCCAGCAGCACCGGGGGGGCCCAGTACTTC. Complete variable domain (other parts from reference TRBV11-2 and TRBJ2-5): EAGVAQSPRYKIIEKRQSVAFWCNPISGHATLYWYQQILGQGPKLLIQFQNNGVVDDSQLPKDRFSAERLKGVDSTLKIQPAKLEDSAVYLCASSTGGAQYFGPGTRLLVL.

The chain combines TRBV6-6 with TRBJ2-2, with a weak D call TRBD1 (5 bases). The ends were cut back, 8 bases at V and 5 bases at J, with 9 bases in the middle. CDR1 is MNHNY, CDR2 SVGAGI, per germline (reference sequence). This CDR3 comprises 12 residues. CDR3 in amino acids: CASCQGTGELFF. The DNA of the CDR3 is TGTGCCAGCTGCCAGGGAACCGGGGAGCTGTTTTTT.

The CDR3 nucleotides read TGTGCCAGCAGTGATTTGTACGGGGGAAACACTGAAGCTTTCTTT. This sequence encodes CASSDLYGGNTEAFF. This chain connects TRBV25-1 to TRBJ1-1, with D possibly TRBD1 on 5 matching bases. Between the trimmed V and J ends, which lost 3 bases and 2 bases, there was a span of 13 bases. The germline V gene encodes CDR1 MGHDK and CDR2 SYGVNS. The CDR3 extends over 15 amino acids.

The chain couples TRBV14 to TRBJ2-5; D may be TRBD1 (6 bases). The CDR3 extends over 14 amino acids. Germline CDR1 reads SGHDN; CDR2 reads FVKESK. Trimming left V 1 base short and J 5 bases short, with 11 bases between. The DNA for the CDR3 is TGTGCCAGCAGCCAAGTAGGGGGTCGCGAGACCCAGTACTTC. Translated: CASSQVGGRETQYF.

The V call is TRBV5-4, the J call TRBJ1-1; a weak D match, TRBD1 (5 bases). Trimming stripped 0 bases from V and 5 bases from J, with 14 bases between. Germline V gene data show CDR1 as SGHNT and CDR2 as YYREEE (reference sequence). This CDR3 has 15 residues. The CDR3 loop reads CASSLAKGQTTEAFF. The CDR3 DNA reads TGTGCCAGCAGCTTGGCGAAGGGGCAGACTACTGAAGCTTTCTTT.

The rearrangement joins TRBV30 to TRBJ1-4; D is perhaps TRBD1 (6 bases). CDR3 length equals 16 residues. V gave up 2 bases and J gave up 10 bases, with 23 bases separating them. Germline values: CDR1 GTSNPN, CDR2 SVGIG (reference sequence). The CDR3 bases are TGTGCCTGGAGTACCCCAACAGGGTCTATCTATGTAAAACTGTTTTTT. Its protein product is CAWSTPTGSIYVKLFF.

The chain combines TRBV5-4 with TRBJ2-2; D is uncertain. CDR1 is SGHNT and CDR2 is YYREEE in the germline V gene (reference sequence). Trimming removed 2 bases from V and 6 bases from J, with 5 bases in between. CDR3 length equals 12 residues. DNA of the CDR3: TGTGCCAGCAGCTTCTCTTCCGGGGAGCTGTTTTTT. It translates to CASSFSSGELFF.

The V call is TRBV6-6, the J call TRBJ2-7; the D gene is possibly TRBD2 (5 bases). Germline V gene lookup returns CDR1 MNHNY and CDR2 SVGAGI (reference sequence). This CDR3 contains 11 residues. V dropped 6 bases and J dropped 3 bases, with 6 bases sitting between them. CDR3 DNA: TGTGCCAGCAGCGGAGGCTACGAGCAGTACTTC. Translated: CASSGGYEQYF.

This clone came up once. The V and J genes are TRBV4-3 and TRBJ1-1; 8 bases match TRBD1. Trimming removed 4 bases from V and 7 bases from J; junction bases left unmatched: 14. Germline CDR1 and CDR2: LGHNA and YSLEER. The CDR3 runs 16 residues. Here the CDR3 DNA reads TGCGCCAGCAGCCGCCAGGACAGGGCTCTATCGGGTGAAGCTTTCTTT. Protein product: CASSRQDRALSGEAFF.

Written as DNA, the CDR3 is TGTGCCAGTAGGAGACTAGCGGGAGGCTCCTACAATGAGCAGTTCTTC. Encoded protein: CASRRLAGGSYNEQFF. The chain links TRBV19 to TRBJ2-1; 13 bases align to TRBD2. The CDR3 spans 16 residues. Germline CDR1 LNHDA, CDR2 SQIVND (reference sequence). Losses at the gene ends were 6 bases for V and 0 bases for J; bases not matched to a gene: 2.

J is TRBJ1-2 and V is TRBV7-3; 9 positions agree with TRBD1. CDR3 length: 15 amino acids. With 4 bases clipped from V and 8 bases from J, the junction kept 11 bases outside the gene matches. CDR1 and CDR2 from the germline V gene are SGHTA and FQGTGA. The CDR3 region has the DNA TGTGCCAGCAGCTCGGGACAGGGAGCGTGGCAGGGCTACACCTTC. Translated: CASSSGQGAWQGYTF. The full variable domain, its missing parts supplied by reference TRBV7-3 and TRBJ1-2, is GAGVSQTPSNKVTEKGKYVELRCDPISGHTALYWYRQSLGQGPEFLIYFQGTGAADDSGLPNDRFFAVRPEGSVSTLKIQRTERGDSAVYLCASSSGQGAWQGYTFGSGTRLTVV.

The chain uses TRBV7-6 and TRBJ2-7; 8 bases align to TRBD2. The CDR3 is 16 residues long. After removal of 5 bases from V and 7 bases from J, the junction contained 16 bases not matched to a gene. Germline V CDR1 and CDR2: SGHVS, FNYEAQ. The CDR3 coding sequence is TGTGCCAGCAGCCCATCGGATTTCGGGAGGGCGGGGGAGCAGTACTTC. It is translated as CASSPSDFGRAGEQYF.

The chain recombines TRBV6-1 with TRBJ1-1; perhaps TRBD1 as D (5 bases). Germline V gene data show CDR1 as MNHNS and CDR2 as SASEGT. The V gene lost 7 bases and the J gene lost 3 bases, with 12 bases spanning the gap. The CDR3 runs to 13 residues. CDR3 sequence: CASKTGWDTEAFF. The DNA of the CDR3 is TGTGCCAGCAAAACAGGATGGGACACTGAAGCTTTCTTT.

This chain connects TRBV19 to TRBJ1-1, with 7 bases aligning to TRBD1. The V segment lost 7 bases and the J segment 6 bases; nucleotides outside the gene matches: 14. Germline V gene sequence: CDR1 LNHDA, CDR2 SQIVND (reference sequence). The CDR3 contains 15 residues. CDR3 bases: TGTGCCAGTACCATACCGCCAGGGGGGCACGCTGAAGCTTTCTTT. It codes for CASTIPPGGHAEAFF.